A single sample is the source of the 19 T cell receptor beta chains below, sequenced in a study of OX40 agonist ivuxolimab in advanced cancers. Repertoires were generated with immunoSEQ multiplex PCR, while TCRdb's copy carries only in-frame clones and drops some. The data contain some 61,000 clones, 80% to 90% of them seen just once; the ten biggest clones take up 5.4%. The starting material was CD4+ or CD8+ T cells sorted from blood, obtained in a trial of the OX40 agonist ivuxolimab. The receptors here all came from an adult with an advanced solid tumor such as melanoma, head and neck, liver or kidney cancer.

The chain has TRBV19 and TRBJ2-2, with a weak D call TRBD1 (5 bases). The CDR3 contains 17 residues. V was trimmed by 8 bases and J by 2 bases, leaving 21 bases between them. CDR1 is LNHDA and CDR2 is SQIVND in the germline V gene (reference sequence). Here the CDR3 DNA reads TGTGCCAGTTCCCCCACCAGGGCCCCTACTAACACCGGGGAGCTGTTTTTT. Translating it yields CASSPTRAPTNTGELFF.

V is TRBV28 and J is TRBJ2-3, with unresolved D. Between the trimmed V and J ends, which lost 6 bases and 5 bases, there was a span of 6 bases. The CDR3 is 11 amino acids. Germline CDR1 MDHEN, CDR2 SYDVKM. The CDR3 protein is CASRVLDTQYF. In DNA form, the CDR3 reads TGTGCCAGCAGGGTATTAGATACGCAGTATTTT.

V and J are TRBV7-2 and TRBJ1-1; D is unclear. The CDR3 consists of 13 residues. CDR1 and CDR2 (germline): SGHTA, FQGNSA. Trimming took 3 bases from V and 1 from J, leaving 6 bases between them. The CDR3 sequence: CASSLAENTEAFF. In DNA, the CDR3 is TGTGCCAGCAGCTTGGCCGAGAACACTGAAGCTTTCTTT.

The CDR3 protein is CASSGGISADTQYF. CDR3 nucleotides: TGTGCCAGCAGTGGAGGCATAAGCGCAGATACGCAGTATTTT. The chain uses TRBV6-5 and TRBJ2-3, with D perhaps matching TRBD2 (5 bases). Germline V gives CDR1 MNHEY, CDR2 SVGAGI. This CDR3 has 14 residues. Trimming cost V 5 bases and J 4 bases, with 13 bases left between them.

The V gene is TRBV27, the J gene TRBJ2-7; tentatively, D is TRBD1 or TRBD2 (5 bases each). V dropped 4 bases and J dropped 0 bases, with 13 bases sitting between them. Per the germline V gene, CDR1 is MNHEY and CDR2 is SMNVEV (reference sequence). The CDR3 contains 15 residues. Here the CDR3 reads CASSSLGTASYEQYF. CDR3 DNA sequence: TGTGCCAGCAGTTCTTTAGGGACGGCCTCCTACGAGCAGTACTTC.

This clone was counted between two and nine times. V is TRBV19 and J is TRBJ2-7; 12 nucleotides line up with TRBD1. Germline loops: CDR1 LNHDA, CDR2 SQIVND (reference sequence). The trim removed 5 bases at V and 0 bases at J, leaving 5 bases unmatched. The CDR3 extends over 16 amino acids. The CDR3 DNA reads TGTGCCAGTAGTCCGCAGGGACAGGGGGCCTCCTACGAGCAGTACTTC. Translating gives CASSPQGQGASYEQYF.

The V gene is TRBV6-5, the J gene TRBJ2-7; D unresolved. Germline V gene lookup returns CDR1 MNHEY and CDR2 SVGAGI. V lost 0 bases to trimming and J lost 3 bases, with 9 bases between them. There are 14 residues in the CDR3. The CDR3 protein is CASSYSAVLYEQYF. Here the CDR3 DNA reads TGTGCCAGCAGTTACTCCGCAGTGCTCTACGAGCAGTACTTC.

This chain connects TRBV6-1 to TRBJ1-5; weak D call: TRBD1 (6 bases). Trimming pared 4 bases from V and 7 bases from J, leaving 8 bases between. Germline V CDR1 and CDR2: MNHNS, SASEGT. The CDR3 totals 12 residues. CDR3 DNA: TGTGCCAGCAGTGCGGGACACCAGCCCCAGCATTTT. Amino acids: CASSAGHQPQHF.

V and J are TRBV29-1 and TRBJ2-5, with D unclear. V gave up 7 bases and J gave up 5 bases, with 8 bases separating them. CDR3 size: 10 residues. The germline gives CDR1 SQVTM, CDR2 ANQGSEA. Here the CDR3 reads CSAGEETQYF. The CDR3 DNA sequence: TGCAGCGCCGGAGAGGAGACCCAGTACTTC.

V is TRBV11-2 and J is TRBJ2-1, with D possibly being TRBD1 (7 bases). The CDR3 has 14 residues. Trimming removed 1 base at V and 5 bases at J, with 9 bases between. CDR1 and CDR2 from the germline V gene are SGHAT and FQNNGV. DNA for the CDR3: TGTGCCAGCAGCTTAGCAGGGGGGAACAATGAGCAGTTCTTC. It is translated as CASSLAGGNNEQFF.

The chain joins TRBV7-8 to TRBJ2-3; 8 bases fit TRBD2. V lost 6 bases, J lost 1 base, and 9 bases stayed unmatched. Per the germline V gene, CDR1 is SGHVS and CDR2 is FQNEAQ. This CDR3 is 16 amino acids long. Written as DNA, the CDR3 is TGTGCCAGCAGTTGGAGCGGGAGTCTTCGCACAGATACGCAGTATTTT. Its protein product is CASSWSGSLRTDTQYF.

To note about this clone: It differs at one base from a far larger clone, so likely a read error. The chain couples TRBV7-8 to TRBJ2-3; D remains ambiguous. This CDR3 is 12 amino acids long. Trimming took off 3 bases at V and 0 bases at J, with 1 base between the two ends. Germline V gene lookup returns CDR1 SGHVS and CDR2 FQNEAQ. This CDR3 is CASSFSTDTQYF. The CDR3 DNA sequence: TGTGCCAGCAGCTTCAGCACAGATACGCAGTATTTT. Full variable domain (remainder filled in from reference TRBV7-8 and TRBJ2-3): GAGVSQSPRYKVAKRGQDVALRCDPISGHVSLFWYQQALGQGPEFLTYFQNEAQLDKSGLPSDRFFAERPEGSVSTLKIQRTQQEDSAVYLCASSFSTDTQYFGPGTRLTVL.

This clone has more than one count but fewer than ten. J is TRBJ1-1 and V is TRBV14; no definite D call. Germline lookup yields CDR1 SGHDN and CDR2 FVKESK. Trimming stripped 2 bases from V and 5 bases from J, with 9 bases between. The CDR3 spans 13 residues. In DNA, the CDR3 is TGTGCCAGCAGCCAACAAAGGACTACTGAAGCTTTCTTT. Amino acids: CASSQQRTTEAFF.

The chain links TRBV28 to TRBJ2-7; maybe TRBD2 (5 bases). V was pared by 4 bases and J by 7 bases, with 23 bases between. CDR1 MDHEN and CDR2 SYDVKM come from the germline V gene. This CDR3 has 16 residues. This chain's CDR3 is CASSSPSEGGPWEQYF. The CDR3, as DNA: TGTGCCAGCAGTTCCCCTTCCGAGGGCGGGCCGTGGGAGCAGTACTTC.

The CDR3 DNA reads TGTGCCAGCAGTTTATACAGGCCGTCTGGGGCCAACGTCCTGACTTTC. Protein sequence: CASSLYRPSGANVLTF. The chain is built from TRBV27 and TRBJ2-6, with D perhaps TRBD1 (5 bases). The germline V gene encodes CDR1 MNHEY and CDR2 SMNVEV (reference sequence). Trimming removed 1 base at V and 1 base at J, with 8 bases between. The CDR3 runs 16 residues. The whole variable domain, filled in from reference TRBV27 and TRBJ2-6, reads EAQVTQNPRYLITVTGKKLTVTCSQNMNHEYMSWYRQDPGLGLRQIYYSMNVEVTDKGDVPEGYKVSRKEKRNFPLILESPSPNQTSLYFCASSLYRPSGANVLTFGAGSRLTVL.

The chain recombines TRBV6-6 with TRBJ2-5, with D maybe TRBD1 (5 bases). The CDR3 runs to 15 residues. V lost 3 bases, J lost 4 bases, and 15 bases lay in between. Germline loops: CDR1 MNHNY, CDR2 SVGAGI (reference sequence). CDR3 DNA sequence: TGTGCCAGCAGTTATCAGGCAGGGAACCTAGAGACCCAGTACTTC. Encoded protein: CASSYQAGNLETQYF.

This clone was counted only a few times. J is TRBJ2-2 and V is TRBV7-2; D not resolved. V lost 4 bases, J lost 0 bases, and 6 bases lay in between. CDR1 and CDR2 (germline): SGHTA, FQGNSA. The CDR3 has 14 residues. CDR3 in DNA: TGTGCCAGCAGCTGGCAGGCGAACACCGGGGAGCTGTTTTTT. Amino acids: CASSWQANTGELFF.

This clone showed up just once. V usage is TRBV27 and J usage is TRBJ2-3; D uncertain. The CDR3 totals 13 residues. The V and J ends lost 8 bases and 0 bases respectively, with 9 bases between them. Per germline, CDR1 MNHEY and CDR2 SMNVEV (reference sequence). CDR3 sequence reads: CASRRPSTDTQYF. DNA of the CDR3: TGTGCCAGCCGCAGGCCTAGCACAGATACGCAGTATTTT.

The rearrangement uses TRBV18 and TRBJ2-2, with D perhaps being TRBD1 or TRBD2 (5 bases each). The ends were cut back, 2 bases at V and 4 bases at J, with 14 bases in the middle. The CDR3 covers 16 residues. Looked up from germline, CDR1 is KGHSH and CDR2 is LQKENI. CDR3 amino acids: CASSPRGRGATGELFF. The CDR3 DNA follows: TGTGCCAGCTCACCAAGAGGGCGAGGGGCCACCGGGGAGCTGTTTTTT.